This T cell receptor (beta chain) was sequenced during a study of PD-1 blockade in classical Hodgkin lymphoma. Some clones are missing from TCRdb's copy, which holds only in-frame ones; the method was immunoSEQ multiplex PCR. This sample has 23,000 or so clones, with about 72% found just once. This CDR3 has 16 amino acids. Germline CDR1 is SGHVS and CDR2 is FQNEAQ. Trimming pared 3 bases from V and 0 bases from J, leaving 14 bases between. Time point denoted: cycle 4 day 1 (C4D1), after less than 7 weeks of nivolumab. In every patient, relapse followed autologous stem cell transplantation, while exposure to brentuximab vedotin differed.

The specimen was peripheral blood mononuclear cells (PBMCs), collected before the fourth cycle of nivolumab. This TCR was sampled from a human donor with classical Hodgkin lymphoma. The J gene is TRBJ1-1, the V gene TRBV7-8; D remains ambiguous. The CDR3 region is CASSFDAKYLNTEAFF. CDR3 in DNA: TGTGCCAGCAGCTTCGACGCAAAATACTTGAACACTGAAGCTTTCTTT.